Included here is one T cell receptor beta chain sequence, with context. The antigen is not known. Here immunoSEQ multiplex PCR was the method, and the copy in TCRdb shows in-frame clones only, minus some. The sample includes fewer than 350,000 clones, more than 75% of them seen just once. Germline CDR1 reads MDHEN; CDR2 reads SYDVKM. With 6 bases removed from V and 4 bases from J, the gap between germline ends came to 16 bases. The length of the CDR3 is 14 residues. These data originate in a study of cytomegalovirus exposure and HLA in healthy donors. Overall study: The use of the same platform for the roughly 110 validation repertoires and the 600 to 800 first-cohort repertoires was reported by a later analysis. Study-wide results and caveats: Usually a TCR sequence was rare, but some public TCRs were found in many donors.

Sequenced material: PBMCs. The clonotype was recovered from a young woman in good health and CMV-seronegative. This chain connects TRBV28 to TRBJ2-7; weak D call: TRBD1 (6 bases). CDR3 coding DNA: TGTGCCAGCAGAAACGCCAGGGGTAGGTACGAGCAGTACTTC. Its protein is CASRNARGRYEQYF.